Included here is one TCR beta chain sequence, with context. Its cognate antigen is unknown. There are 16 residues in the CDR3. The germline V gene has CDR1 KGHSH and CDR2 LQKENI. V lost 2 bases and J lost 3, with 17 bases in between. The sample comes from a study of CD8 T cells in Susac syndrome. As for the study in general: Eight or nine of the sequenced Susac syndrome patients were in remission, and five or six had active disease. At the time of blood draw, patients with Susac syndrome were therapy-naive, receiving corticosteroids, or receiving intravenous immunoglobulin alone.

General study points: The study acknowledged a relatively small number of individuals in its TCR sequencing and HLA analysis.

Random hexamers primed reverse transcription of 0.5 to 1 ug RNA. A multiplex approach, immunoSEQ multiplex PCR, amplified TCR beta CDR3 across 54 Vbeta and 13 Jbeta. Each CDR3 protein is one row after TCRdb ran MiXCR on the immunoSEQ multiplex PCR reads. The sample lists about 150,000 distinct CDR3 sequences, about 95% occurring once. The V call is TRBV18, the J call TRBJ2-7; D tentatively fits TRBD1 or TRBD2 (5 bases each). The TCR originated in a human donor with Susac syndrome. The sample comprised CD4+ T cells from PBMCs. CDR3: CASSPIPGTANYEQYF. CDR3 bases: TGTGCCAGCTCACCAATTCCCGGGACGGCAAACTACGAGCAGTACTTC.